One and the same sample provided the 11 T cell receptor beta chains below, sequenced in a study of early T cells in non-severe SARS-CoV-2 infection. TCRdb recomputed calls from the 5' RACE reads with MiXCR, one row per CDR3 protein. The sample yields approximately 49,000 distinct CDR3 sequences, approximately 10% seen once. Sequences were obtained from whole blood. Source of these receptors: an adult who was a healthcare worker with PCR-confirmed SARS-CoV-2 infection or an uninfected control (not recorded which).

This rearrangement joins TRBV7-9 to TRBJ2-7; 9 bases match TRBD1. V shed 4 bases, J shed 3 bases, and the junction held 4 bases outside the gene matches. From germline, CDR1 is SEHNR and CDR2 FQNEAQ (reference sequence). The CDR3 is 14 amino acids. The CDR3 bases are TGTGCCAGCAGCTCGGGACAGGGAAACTACGAGCAGTACTTC. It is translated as CASSSGQGNYEQYF.

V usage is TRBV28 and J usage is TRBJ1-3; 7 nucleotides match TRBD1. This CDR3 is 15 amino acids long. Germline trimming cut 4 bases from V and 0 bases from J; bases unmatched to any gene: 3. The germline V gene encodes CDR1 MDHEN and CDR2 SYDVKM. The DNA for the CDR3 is TGTGCCAGCAGTTCCGGGACAGTCTCTGGAAACACCATATATTTT. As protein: CASSSGTVSGNTIYF.

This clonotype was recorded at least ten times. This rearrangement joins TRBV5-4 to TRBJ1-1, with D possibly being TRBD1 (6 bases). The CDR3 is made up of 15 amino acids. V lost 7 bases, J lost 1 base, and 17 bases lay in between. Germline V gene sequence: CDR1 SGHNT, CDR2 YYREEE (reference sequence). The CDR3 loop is CASGLRGGQNTEAFF. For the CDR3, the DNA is TGTGCCAGCGGTTTAAGGGGGGGGCAGAACACTGAAGCTTTCTTT.

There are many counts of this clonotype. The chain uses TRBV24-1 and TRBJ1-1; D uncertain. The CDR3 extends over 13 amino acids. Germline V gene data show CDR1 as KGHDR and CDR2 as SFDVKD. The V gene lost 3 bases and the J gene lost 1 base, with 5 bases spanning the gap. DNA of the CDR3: TGTGCCACCAGTGATGTGGGGAACACTGAAGCTTTCTTT. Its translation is CATSDVGNTEAFF.

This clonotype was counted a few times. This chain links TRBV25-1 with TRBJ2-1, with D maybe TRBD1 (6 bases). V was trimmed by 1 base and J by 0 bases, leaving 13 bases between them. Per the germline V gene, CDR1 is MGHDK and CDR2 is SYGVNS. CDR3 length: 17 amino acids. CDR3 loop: CASSESWQGSSYNEQFF. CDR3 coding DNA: TGTGCCAGCAGTGAATCGTGGCAGGGGAGCTCCTACAATGAGCAGTTCTTC.

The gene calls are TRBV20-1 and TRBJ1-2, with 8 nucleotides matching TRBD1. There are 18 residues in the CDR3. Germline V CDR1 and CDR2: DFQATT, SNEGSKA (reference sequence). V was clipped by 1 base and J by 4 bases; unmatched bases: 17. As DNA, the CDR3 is TGCAGTGCTAGAGCTATGAGCACAGGGGGAGGACAATCCTATGGCTACACCTTC. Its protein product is CSARAMSTGGGQSYGYTF.

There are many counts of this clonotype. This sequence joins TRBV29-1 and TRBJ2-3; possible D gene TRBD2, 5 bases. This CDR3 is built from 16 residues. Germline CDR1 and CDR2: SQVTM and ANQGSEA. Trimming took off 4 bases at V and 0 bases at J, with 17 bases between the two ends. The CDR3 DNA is TGCAGCGTTGTAACGGGAACCCAATATAGCACAGATACGCAGTATTTT. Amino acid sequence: CSVVTGTQYSTDTQYF.

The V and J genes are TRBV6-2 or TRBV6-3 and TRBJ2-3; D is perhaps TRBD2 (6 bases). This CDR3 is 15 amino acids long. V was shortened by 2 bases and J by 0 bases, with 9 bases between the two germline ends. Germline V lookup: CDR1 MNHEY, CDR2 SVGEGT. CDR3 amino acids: CASSYTGASTDTQYF. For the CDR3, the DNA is TGTGCCAGCAGTTACACGGGAGCTAGCACAGATACGCAGTATTTT.

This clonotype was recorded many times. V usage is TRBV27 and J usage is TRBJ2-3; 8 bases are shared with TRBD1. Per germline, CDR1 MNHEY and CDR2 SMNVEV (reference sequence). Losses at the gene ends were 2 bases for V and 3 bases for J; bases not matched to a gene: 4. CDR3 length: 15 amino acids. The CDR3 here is CASSLTGGRTDTQYF. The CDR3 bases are TGTGCCAGCAGTTTAACAGGGGGTAGGACAGATACGCAGTATTTT.

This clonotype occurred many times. The CDR3 DNA is TGTGCCAGCAAGATGGACAGTCATGGAACCGGGGCCAACGTCCTGACTTTC. Residues: CASKMDSHGTGANVLTF. V is TRBV2 and J is TRBJ2-6; possible D gene TRBD1, 6 bases. In germline, CDR1 is SNHLY, CDR2 FYNNEI. The CDR3 consists of 17 residues. V lost 7 bases, J lost 4 bases, and 20 bases lay in between. The variable domain in full, with the rest retrieved from reference TRBV2 and TRBJ2-6, is EPEVTQTPSHQVTQMGQEVILRCVPISNHLYFYWYRQILGQKVEFLVSFYNNEISEKSEIFDDQFSVERPDGSNFTLKIRSTKLEDSAMYFCASKMDSHGTGANVLTFGAGSRLTVL.

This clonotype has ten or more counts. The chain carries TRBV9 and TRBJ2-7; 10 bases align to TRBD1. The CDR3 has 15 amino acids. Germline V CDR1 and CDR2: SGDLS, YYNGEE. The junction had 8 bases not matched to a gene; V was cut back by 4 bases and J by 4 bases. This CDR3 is CASSLRGDRGYEQYF. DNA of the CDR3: TGTGCCAGCAGCCTAAGGGGGGACAGGGGTTACGAGCAGTACTTC.